Shown below are 31 T cell receptor beta chains from a single sample sequenced in a study of blood T cell repertoires in COVID-19. TCRdb's copy holds only in-frame clones and misses some; the assay was immunoSEQ multiplex PCR. The sample carries 75,000 to 100,000 clones, almost 85% recorded once. The sample consisted of peripheral blood. These receptors all come from a human donor in a cohort sampled during active COVID-19.

The chain employs TRBV5-1 and TRBJ2-2, with 9 bases aligning to TRBD1. Germline CDR1 SGHRS, CDR2 YFSETQ. V shed 1 base, J shed 8 bases, and the junction held 6 bases outside the gene matches. The CDR3 length is 15 residues. The DNA for the CDR3 is TGCGCCAGCAGCTTGACAGGGGGCAGGGAAGGGGAGCTGTTTTTT. This gives the protein CASSLTGGREGELFF.

V gene TRBV7-2 combines with J gene TRBJ2-2; TRBD2 aligns across 9 bases. The CDR3 length is 15 residues. The V and J ends lost 5 bases and 5 bases, in that order; junction bases with no gene match: 6. Germline CDR1 SGHTA, CDR2 FQGNSA. CDR3 region: CASSPAGGGTGELFF. CDR3 nucleotides: TGTGCCAGCAGCCCCGCGGGGGGGGGAACCGGGGAGCTGTTTTTT.

CDR3 DNA: TGCGCCAGCAGGGACGGGACAAGCAATCCTGAAGCTTTCTTT. Protein: CASRDGTSNPEAFF. This chain uses TRBV5-1 with TRBJ1-1, with a tentative D call TRBD1 (6 bases). This CDR3 comprises 14 residues. The germline CDR1 and CDR2 sequences are SGHRS and YFSETQ. The V gene lost 5 bases and the J gene lost 6 bases, with 17 bases spanning the gap.

The rearrangement joins TRBV7-2 to TRBJ2-2; 7 bases line up with TRBD2. The CDR3 has 16 amino acids. The junction had 10 bases not matched to a gene; V was cut back by 3 bases and J by 6 bases. CDR1 and CDR2 (germline): SGHTA, FQGNSA. DNA for the CDR3: TGTGCCAGCAGCTTTTATTCGTCAGGGAGGGCCGGGGAGCTGTTTTTT. Translation gives CASSFYSSGRAGELFF.

The V and J genes are TRBV24-1 and TRBJ2-1; D gene ambiguous. The germline V and J ends were trimmed by 3 bases and 0 bases, with 5 bases remaining between them. The germline V gene has CDR1 KGHDR and CDR2 SFDVKD. The CDR3 covers 14 residues. The CDR3 here is CATSDPSSYNEQFF. The CDR3 DNA sequence: TGTGCCACCAGTGATCCGAGCTCCTACAATGAGCAGTTCTTC.

This sequence joins TRBV28 and TRBJ1-1; D gene uncertain. This CDR3 is built from 14 residues. Trimming stripped 8 bases from V and 0 bases from J, with 13 bases between. CDR1 and CDR2 (germline): MDHEN, SYDVKM. DNA for the CDR3: TGTGCCAGCGTCCTCGGGAGCCTGAACACTGAAGCTTTCTTT. Translated, it gives CASVLGSLNTEAFF.

The chain has TRBV27 and TRBJ2-7; maybe TRBD1 (5 bases). From germline, CDR1 is MNHEY and CDR2 SMNVEV (reference sequence). The CDR3 is 13 amino acids. Trimming cost V 6 bases and J 5 bases, with 14 bases left between them. CDR3 DNA sequence: TGTGCCAGCAGACAAAACATCAGGGACGAGCAGTACTTC. Encoded protein: CASRQNIRDEQYF.

This chain joins TRBV2 and TRBJ1-5, with D possibly being TRBD1 (6 bases). CDR3 length equals 13 residues. The germline V and J ends were trimmed by 7 bases and 0 bases, with 7 bases remaining between them. Germline CDR1 SNHLY, CDR2 FYNNEI. CDR3 DNA: TGTGCCAGCAAGGGGGATAGCAATCAGCCCCAGCATTTT. Its translation: CASKGDSNQPQHF.

The chain recombines TRBV5-1 with TRBJ2-5, with 9 bases lining up with TRBD2. The CDR3 runs 16 residues. The V segment lost 4 bases and the J segment 3 bases; nucleotides outside the gene matches: 10. Looked up from germline, CDR1 is SGHRS and CDR2 is YFSETQ. CDR3 coding DNA: TGCGCCAGCAGCGGCACTGGCGGGGGGGCCGAAGAGACCCAGTACTTC. It specifies CASSGTGGGAEETQYF.

V is TRBV10-1 and J is TRBJ1-5; TRBD1 aligns across 10 bases. J gave up 6 bases and V 6 bases, and 5 bases lay outside the gene matches. CDR1 and CDR2 from the germline V gene are WNHNN and SYGVQD (reference sequence). CDR3 length equals 14 residues. The chain's CDR3 is CASSAGTGAQPQHF. In nucleotides, the CDR3 is TGCGCCAGCAGCGCCGGGACAGGGGCTCAGCCCCAGCATTTT.

This clone was counted between two and nine times. The chain recombines TRBV6-5 with TRBJ2-7; TRBD2 might be the D (7 bases). This CDR3 has 15 residues. Trimming took off 2 bases at V and 1 base at J, with 12 bases between the two ends. Germline lookup yields CDR1 MNHEY and CDR2 SVGAGI. CDR3 sequence (DNA): TGTGCCAGCAGTTACAGGGGGAGGGGATCCTACGAGCAGTACTTC. It translates to CASSYRGRGSYEQYF.

The rearrangement joins TRBV10-3 to TRBJ1-6, with 10 bases that match TRBD1. Per germline, CDR1 ENHRY and CDR2 SYGVKD. The ends lost 11 bases at V and 10 bases at J; junction bases unmatched: 14. This CDR3 has 15 residues. The CDR3: CAVSERTGGGSPLHF. The CDR3 DNA reads as TGTGCCGTGTCGGAAAGGACAGGGGGTGGATCACCCCTCCACTTT.

V is TRBV24-1 and J is TRBJ2-3, with 12 bases lining up with TRBD2. CDR3 size: 15 residues. Germline CDR1 and CDR2: KGHDR and SFDVKD. The J segment lost 2 bases and the V segment lost 6 bases, leaving 2 bases of the junction unmatched. CDR3 in amino acids: CATSRTSGDTDTQYF. In nucleotides, the CDR3 is TGTGCCACCAGTAGGACTAGCGGGGACACAGATACGCAGTATTTT.

About this clone: Because it lacks the conserved phenylalanine or tryptophan at the end, this CDR3 is likely a read error. It is unclear where the CDR3 begins or ends on the DNA, so no DNA is shown, and the CDR3 is as TCRdb lists it. The chain joins TRBV21-1 to TRBJ2-7; TRBD1 was called by the table and not checked on the DNA. TRBV21-1 is marked as a pseudogene. The CDR3 comprises 11 residues, both ends counted. CDR3 amino acids: CASSKNRPSVP.

This clone was recorded only once. The chain is built from TRBV6-5 and TRBJ2-7; 8 bases align to TRBD2. Germline CDR1 is MNHEY and CDR2 is SVGAGI. The trim removed 6 bases at V and 0 bases at J, leaving 7 bases unmatched. CDR3 length: 15 amino acids. CDR3 nucleotides: TGTGCCAGCAGCCGCCGTAGCGGGGTCTCCTACGAGCAGTACTTC. It codes for CASSRRSGVSYEQYF.

The chain recombines TRBV3-1 (or the pseudogene TRBV3-2) with TRBJ2-2; D perhaps matches TRBD1 (5 bases). Germline V gives CDR1 LGHDT, CDR2 YNNKEL (reference sequence). CDR3 length: 17 amino acids. V lost 7 bases, J lost 1 base, and 19 bases lay in between. The CDR3 spells CASTLFPSDRNTGELFF. As DNA, the CDR3 is TGTGCCAGCACCCTATTCCCGAGTGACAGGAACACCGGGGAGCTGTTTTTT.

The V and J genes are TRBV5-1 and TRBJ1-4; the D gene is possibly TRBD1 (6 bases). The CDR3 spans 15 residues. Germline CDR1 is SGHRS and CDR2 is YFSETQ. With 0 bases removed from V and 2 bases from J, the gap between germline ends came to 8 bases. CDR3 nucleotide sequence: TGCGCCAGCAGCTTGGGGCAGGGGACTAATGAAAAACTGTTTTTT. It encodes CASSLGQGTNEKLFF.

V gene TRBV27 combines with J gene TRBJ2-1; D is possibly TRBD1 (6 bases). The germline V gene has CDR1 MNHEY and CDR2 SMNVEV (reference sequence). Between the trimmed V and J ends, which lost 5 bases and 0 bases, there was a span of 8 bases. The CDR3 loop spans 14 amino acids. The CDR3 loop reads CASSQTGSYNEQFF. In nucleotides, the CDR3 is TGTGCCAGCAGTCAGACAGGCTCCTACAATGAGCAGTTCTTC.

The count of this clone is one. The chain joins TRBV5-6 to TRBJ2-7; 9 bases line up with TRBD1. The CDR3 is 16 residues long. V lost 0 bases and J lost 0; bases outside the gene matches: 4. CDR1 is SGHDT and CDR2 is YYEEEE in the germline V gene. Here the CDR3 DNA reads TGTGCCAGCAGCTTGGTAGGACAGGGGAGCTCCTACGAGCAGTACTTC. It yields the protein CASSLVGQGSSYEQYF.

The V gene is TRBV10-2, the J gene TRBJ2-2, with TRBD1 matching 8 bases. This CDR3 has 15 residues. After removal of 5 bases from V and 6 bases from J, the junction contained 8 bases not matched to a gene. The germline gives CDR1 WSHSY, CDR2 SAAADI. The CDR3 is CASSYNRGSAGELFF. The CDR3 DNA follows: TGCGCCAGCAGTTATAACAGGGGGAGCGCCGGGGAGCTGTTTTTT.

This clone has only a few counts. The rearrangement links TRBV2 to TRBJ2-1, with unresolved D. Trimming removed 4 bases at V and 6 bases at J, with 7 bases between. The CDR3 is 12 amino acids. CDR1 SNHLY and CDR2 FYNNEI come from the germline V gene. This CDR3 is CASSATSNEQFF. CDR3 sequence (DNA): TGTGCCAGCAGTGCCACAAGCAATGAGCAGTTCTTC.

The gene calls are TRBV27 and TRBJ2-4, with no clear D. CDR1 and CDR2 from the germline V gene are MNHEY and SMNVEV (reference sequence). The CDR3 loop spans 13 amino acids. V was cut by 4 bases and J by 0 bases, with 4 bases left in between. In nucleotides, the CDR3 is TGTGCCAGCAGTTCCCTAGCCAAAAACATTCAGTACTTC. This translates into CASSSLAKNIQYF.

The V and J genes are TRBV28 and TRBJ1-2; a weak D match, TRBD1 (5 bases). The CDR3 is made up of 18 amino acids. V lost 4 bases, J lost 6 bases, and 27 bases lay in between. Germline CDR1 reads MDHEN; CDR2 reads SYDVKM. CDR3 residues: CASSSFRTRPGGMDGYTF. The CDR3 DNA reads TGTGCCAGCAGTTCTTTCCGGACGAGGCCCGGGGGAATGGATGGCTACACCTTC.

The gene calls are TRBV10-3 and TRBJ1-6; 7 bases agree with TRBD1. Germline V gives CDR1 ENHRY, CDR2 SYGVKD. The V gene end was trimmed by 0 bases and the J gene end by 0 bases; junction bases not matched to a gene: 5. The CDR3 length is 18 residues. The CDR3 nucleotides are TGTGCCATCAGTGAGTCGGGACAGCCGAGCTCCTATAATTCACCCCTCCACTTT. Amino acid sequence: CAISESGQPSSYNSPLHF.

The chain links TRBV6-5 to TRBJ1-2, with 12 bases that match TRBD1. The CDR3 contains 15 residues. Per germline, CDR1 MNHEY and CDR2 SVGAGI. J was trimmed by 6 bases and V by 7 bases; bases with no gene match: 9. In DNA, the CDR3 is TGTGCCAGCACCGGGACAGGGGGCCCTCCGGATGGCTACACCTTC. Protein: CASTGTGGPPDGYTF.

The chain combines TRBV10-2 with TRBJ2-2; TRBD1 might be the D (6 bases). This CDR3 is built from 17 residues. Deletions cut 6 bases from V and 6 bases from J, with 23 bases between. Germline assignment: CDR1 WSHSY and CDR2 SAAADI. The CDR3 DNA sequence: TGCGCCAGCAGGGTGGCGCCCACCGTTAGGGGGTCCGGGGAGCTGTTTTTT. As protein: CASRVAPTVRGSGELFF.

The J gene is TRBJ2-3, the V gene TRBV6-5; tentative D call: TRBD2 (6 bases). In germline, CDR1 is MNHEY, CDR2 SVGAGI. The CDR3 sequence is 14 residues long. V was pared by 2 bases and J by 2 bases, with 8 bases between. This CDR3 reads CASSYTDYTDTQYF. The CDR3 DNA reads TGTGCCAGCAGTTACACGGACTACACAGATACGCAGTATTTT.

As DNA, the CDR3 is TGTGCCAGCAGCTCCTACGGAGATACGCAGTATTTT. Translated: CASSSYGDTQYF. V and J are TRBV7-2 and TRBJ2-3; the D is unclear. Germline CDR1 is SGHTA and CDR2 is FQGNSA. The CDR3 is 12 amino acids. Trimming pared 4 bases from V and 5 bases from J, leaving 7 bases between. Looking up the rest from reference TRBV7-2 and TRBJ2-3 gives the full variable domain: GAGVSQSPSNKVTEKGKDVELRCDPISGHTALYWYRQSLGQGLEFLIYFQGNSAPDKSGLPSDRFSAERTGGSVSTLTIQRTQQEDSAVYLCASSSYGDTQYFGPGTRLTVL.

The chain joins TRBV6-1 to TRBJ1-5, with 7 bases aligning to TRBD1. This CDR3 has 15 residues. Germline trimming cut 6 bases from V and 5 bases from J; bases unmatched to any gene: 10. Germline lookup yields CDR1 MNHNS and CDR2 SASEGT. The CDR3 here is CASRPGQVGDQPQHF. CDR3 DNA sequence: TGTGCCAGCAGACCCGGACAGGTAGGGGATCAGCCCCAGCATTTT.

The V gene is TRBV7-2, the J gene TRBJ2-7; TRBD1 aligns across 8 bases. Germline V gives CDR1 SGHTA, CDR2 FQGNSA. CDR3 size: 18 residues. Trimming took 6 bases from V and 7 from J; bases not matched to a gene: 23. The CDR3 is CASSAGQGLVLPYPEQYF. CDR3 coding DNA: TGTGCCAGCAGTGCCGGACAGGGTTTAGTTTTACCGTATCCGGAGCAGTACTTC.

The genes are TRBV20-1 and TRBJ1-1, with D possibly TRBD1 on 5 matching bases. CDR1 DFQATT and CDR2 SNEGSKA come from the germline V gene (reference sequence). The CDR3 spans 11 residues. The CDR3 protein is CKKGRGTEAFF. Here the CDR3 DNA reads TGCAAGAAGGGACGGGGGACTGAAGCTTTCTTT.